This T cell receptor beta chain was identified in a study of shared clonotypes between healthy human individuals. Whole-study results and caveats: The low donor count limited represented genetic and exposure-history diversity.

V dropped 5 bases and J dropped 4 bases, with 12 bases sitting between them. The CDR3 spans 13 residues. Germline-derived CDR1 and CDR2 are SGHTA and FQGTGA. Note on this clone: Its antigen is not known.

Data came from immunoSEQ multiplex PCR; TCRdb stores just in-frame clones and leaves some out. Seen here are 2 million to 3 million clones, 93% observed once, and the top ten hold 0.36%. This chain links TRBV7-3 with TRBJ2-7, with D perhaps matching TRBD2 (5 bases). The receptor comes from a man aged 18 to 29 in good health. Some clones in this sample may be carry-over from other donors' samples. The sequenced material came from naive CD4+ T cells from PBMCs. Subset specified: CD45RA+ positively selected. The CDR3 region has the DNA TGTGCCAGCAGCCCCCAACGGGAATACGAGCAGTACTTC. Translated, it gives CASSPQREYEQYF.